Listed below are T cell receptor beta chains from one sample, sequenced in a study of T cell responses to AZD1222 COVID-19 vaccine. The data were produced by immunoSEQ multiplex PCR, yet TCRdb's version contains in-frame clones alone and is incomplete. Of about 120,000 clones listed, 88% are singletons. The input for sequencing was peripheral blood, taken on day 0 of AZD1222 vaccination. These receptors were taken from an adult in good health. CDR3s include the opening cysteine and the closing phenylalanine or tryptophan. The D gene is left open where the match is weak. Size is omitted from some rows. Given values are once, few, many or a class for expanded clones.

clone_size	d_call	cdr3_length	v_call	j_call	cdr3_aa	cdr3_nt
-	TRBD1	15	TRBV19	TRBJ2-7	CASSIDRGFSYEQYF	TGTGCCAGTAGTATAGACAGGGGGTTCTCCTACGAGCAGTACTTC
-	TRBD1	16	TRBV30	TRBJ2-7	CAWSVYRAGGIYEQYF	TGTGCCTGGAGTGTATATCGTGCAGGGGGTATATACGAGCAGTACTTC
-	TRBD2	17	TRBV24-1	TRBJ2-1	CATSDHLSAGGRDEQFF	TGTGCCACCAGTGATCACCTCTCTGCGGGAGGTAGGGATGAGCAGTTCTTC
-	-	14	TRBV15	TRBJ1-1	CATSSDPWDTEAFF	TGTGCCACCAGCAGCGACCCCTGGGACACTGAAGCTTTCTTT
-	-	15	TRBV5-5	TRBJ1-3	CASSLDYSSGNTIYF	TGTGCCAGCAGCTTGGATTACAGCTCTGGAAACACCATATATTTT
-	-	14	TRBV7-3	TRBJ2-5	CASSLSVGEETQYF	TGTGCCAGCAGCTTATCGGTCGGTGAAGAGACCCAGTACTTC
-	-	14	TRBV4-1	TRBJ2-3	CASSQGRLKDTQYF	TGCGCCAGCAGCCAGGGGAGACTGAAAGATACGCAGTATTTT
-	-	11	TRBV20-1	TRBJ2-7	CSARVLGEQYF	TGCAGTGCCCGGGTCCTAGGGGAGCAGTACTTC
-	-	14	TRBV6-5	TRBJ2-5	CASRGAHPGGTQYF	TGTGCCAGCAGGGGGGCGCATCCCGGTGGGACCCAGTACTTC
few	TRBD2	16	TRBV7-8	TRBJ2-7	CASSLASRLASYEQYF	TGTGCCAGCAGCTTAGCCTCGCGACTAGCGTCCTACGAGCAGTACTTC
-	-	16	TRBV7-9	TRBJ2-7	CASSLDGDRNFYEQYF	TGTGCCAGCAGCTTAGACGGAGACAGGAATTTCTACGAGCAGTACTTC
-	-	14	TRBV19	TRBJ2-1	CASSPLPLVDEQFF	TGTGCCAGTAGTCCCCTCCCCTTGGTCGATGAGCAGTTCTTC
-	-	13	TRBV30	TRBJ2-5	CAWSPPAGETQYF	TGTGCCTGGAGTCCCCCCGCCGGAGAGACCCAGTACTTC
-	-	17	TRBV30	TRBJ1-6	CAWSALKSPNYNSPLHF	TGTGCCTGGAGTGCGCTAAAGTCGCCCAACTATAATTCACCCCTCCACTTT
-	TRBD2	16	TRBV6-2/TRBV6-3	TRBJ2-7	CASSYASGGPSYEQYF	TGTGCCAGCAGTTACGCCAGCGGGGGGCCCTCCTACGAGCAGTACTTC
-	-	14	TRBV29-1	TRBJ1-4	CSVSSGQTNEKLFF	TGCAGCGTGTCTAGTGGGCAGACTAATGAAAAACTGTTTTTT
-	-	13	TRBV7-9	TRBJ2-7	CASSLSSTERQYF	TGTGCCAGCAGCTTAAGTTCCACAGAAAGACAGTACTTC
-	-	14	TRBV6-5	TRBJ1-2	CASSHQPVDYGYTF	TGTGCCAGCAGCCATCAACCCGTCGACTATGGCTACACCTTC
-	-	15	TRBV19	TRBJ1-5	CASSIAPNSNQPQHF	TGTGCCAGTAGTATAGCACCGAACAGCAATCAGCCCCAGCATTTT
-	TRBD2	15	TRBV18	TRBJ2-1	CASLPGLAGNNEQFF	TGTGCCAGCTTGCCGGGACTAGCGGGAAACAATGAGCAGTTCTTC
-	-	14	TRBV7-8	TRBJ2-2	CASSLAWGAGELFF	TGTGCCAGCAGCTTAGCGTGGGGGGCCGGGGAGCTGTTTTTT
once	-	15	TRBV28	TRBJ1-5	CASSLEGVGNQPQHF	TGTGCCAGCAGTTTAGAAGGGGTCGGCAATCAGCCCCAGCATTTT
-	TRBD1	15	TRBV5-1	TRBJ2-2	CASSLRDRGRGELFF	TGCGCCAGCAGCTTACGGGACAGGGGCAGAGGGGAGCTGTTTTTT
few	-	15	TRBV6-5	TRBJ1-5	CASSLDRYSNQPQHF	TGTGCCAGTTCTTTGGACAGATATAGCAATCAGCCCCAGCATTTT
-	TRBD2	18	TRBV18	TRBJ2-3	CASSLQGLAGAFTDTQYF	TGTGCCAGCTCCCTTCAAGGACTAGCGGGGGCTTTCACAGATACGCAGTATTTT
-	-	15	TRBV7-2	TRBJ1-2	CASSLTQGLLSGYTF	TGTGCCAGCAGCTTAACGCAGGGACTTCTTTCTGGCTACACCTTC
-	-	13	TRBV6-5	TRBJ2-7	CATPGPPRYEQYF	TGTGCCACCCCGGGACCCCCCCGTTACGAGCAGTACTTC
-	-	15	TRBV5-1	TRBJ2-5	CASRSNGGLQETQYF	TGCGCCAGCCGCAGTAATGGGGGATTGCAGGAGACCCAGTACTTC
-	-	13	TRBV7-9	TRBJ2-7	CASAVQGAYEQYF	TGTGCCAGCGCCGTACAGGGTGCGTACGAGCAGTACTTC
once	TRBD1	16	TRBV11-3	TRBJ2-3	CASSSWTGPNTDTQYF	TGTGCCAGCAGCTCGTGGACAGGGCCGAACACAGATACGCAGTATTTT
-	-	15	TRBV18	TRBJ2-7	CASSPSLGTTYEQYF	TGTGCCAGCTCACCCTCCTTGGGAACCACCTACGAGCAGTACTTC
-	-	16	TRBV6-1	TRBJ2-7	CASSEGLGTPSYEQYF	TGTGCCAGCAGTGAAGGGTTAGGGACACCTTCCTACGAGCAGTACTTC
once	-	14	TRBV7-2	TRBJ2-7	CASSLANLAHEQYF	TGTGCCAGCAGCTTAGCGAACCTCGCCCACGAGCAGTACTTC
-	TRBD1	17	TRBV9	TRBJ1-4	CASSETGDVATNEKLFF	TGTGCCAGCAGCGAGACAGGGGACGTTGCAACTAATGAAAAACTGTTTTTT
-	-	12	TRBV27	TRBJ2-7	CASSQGSYEQYF	TGTGCCAGCAGTCAAGGGTCCTACGAGCAGTACTTC